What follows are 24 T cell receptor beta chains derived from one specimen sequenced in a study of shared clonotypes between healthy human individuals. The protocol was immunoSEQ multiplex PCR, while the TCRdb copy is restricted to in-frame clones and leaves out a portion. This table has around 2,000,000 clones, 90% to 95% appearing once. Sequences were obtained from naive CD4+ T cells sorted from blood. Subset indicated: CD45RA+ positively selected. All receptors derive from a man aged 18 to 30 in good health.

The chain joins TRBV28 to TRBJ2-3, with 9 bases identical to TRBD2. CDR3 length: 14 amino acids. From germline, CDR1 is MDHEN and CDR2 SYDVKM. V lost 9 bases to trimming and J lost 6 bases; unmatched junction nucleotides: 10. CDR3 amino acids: CASKNSGGTDTQYF. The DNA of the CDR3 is TGTGCCAGTAAAAATAGCGGGGGTACGGATACGCAGTATTTT.

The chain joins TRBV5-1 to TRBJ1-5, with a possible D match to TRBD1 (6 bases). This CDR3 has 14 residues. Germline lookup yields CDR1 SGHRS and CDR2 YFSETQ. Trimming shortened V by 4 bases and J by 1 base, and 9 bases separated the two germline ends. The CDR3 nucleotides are TGCGCCAGCAGCCTCGGGACAAGCAATCAGCCCCAGCATTTT. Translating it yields CASSLGTSNQPQHF.

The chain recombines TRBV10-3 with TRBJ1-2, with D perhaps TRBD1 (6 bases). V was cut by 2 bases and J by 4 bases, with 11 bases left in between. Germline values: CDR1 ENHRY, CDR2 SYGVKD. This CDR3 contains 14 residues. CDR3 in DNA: TGTGCCATCAGTGAGGGACAGCAGATCTATGGCTACACCTTC. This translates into CAISEGQQIYGYTF.

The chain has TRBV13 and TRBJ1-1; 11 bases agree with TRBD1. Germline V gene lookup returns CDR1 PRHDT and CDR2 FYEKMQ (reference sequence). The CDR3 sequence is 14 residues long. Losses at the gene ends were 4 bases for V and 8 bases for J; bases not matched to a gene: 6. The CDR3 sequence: CASSYGQGAVEAFF. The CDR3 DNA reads TGTGCCAGCAGCTATGGACAGGGGGCCGTCGAAGCTTTCTTT.

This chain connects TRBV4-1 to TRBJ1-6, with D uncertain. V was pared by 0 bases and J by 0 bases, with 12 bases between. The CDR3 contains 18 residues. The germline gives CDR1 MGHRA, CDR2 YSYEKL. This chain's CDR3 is CASSQEGTVSSYNSPLHF. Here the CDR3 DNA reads TGCGCCAGCAGCCAAGAGGGAACGGTGAGCTCCTATAATTCACCCCTCCACTTT.

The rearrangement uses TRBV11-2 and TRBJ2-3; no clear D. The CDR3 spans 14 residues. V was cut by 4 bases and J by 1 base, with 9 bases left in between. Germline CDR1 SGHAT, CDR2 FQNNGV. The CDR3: CASSSRRGTDTQYF. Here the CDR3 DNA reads TGTGCCAGCAGCTCTCGACGGGGCACAGATACGCAGTATTTT.

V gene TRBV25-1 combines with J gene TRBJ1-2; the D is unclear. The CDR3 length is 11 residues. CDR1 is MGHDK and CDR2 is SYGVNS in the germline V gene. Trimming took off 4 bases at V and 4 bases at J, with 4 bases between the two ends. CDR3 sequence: CASSGLYGYTF. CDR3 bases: TGTGCCAGCAGTGGGCTCTATGGCTACACCTTC.

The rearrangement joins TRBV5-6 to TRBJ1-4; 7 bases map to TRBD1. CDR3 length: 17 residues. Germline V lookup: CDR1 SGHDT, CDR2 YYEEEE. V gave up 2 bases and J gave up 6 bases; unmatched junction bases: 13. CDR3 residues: CASSFWRVGGLYEKLFF. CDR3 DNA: TGTGCCAGCAGCTTCTGGAGGGTAGGGGGCCTTTATGAAAAACTGTTTTTT.

The CDR3 loop is CASSLAQRNEKLFF. The CDR3 DNA is TGTGCCAGCAGCTTAGCACAGAGAAATGAAAAACTGTTTTTT. This sequence joins TRBV7-9 and TRBJ1-4; D is undetermined. Looked up from germline, CDR1 is SEHNR and CDR2 is FQNEAQ (reference sequence). The germline V and J ends were trimmed by 0 bases and 5 bases, with 7 bases remaining between them. The CDR3 runs to 14 residues.

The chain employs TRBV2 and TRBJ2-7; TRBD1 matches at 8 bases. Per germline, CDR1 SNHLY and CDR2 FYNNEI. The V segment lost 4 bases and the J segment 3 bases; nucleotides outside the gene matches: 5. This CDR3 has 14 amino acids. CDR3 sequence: CASSVSGQGYEQYF. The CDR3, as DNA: TGTGCCAGCAGTGTTTCAGGACAGGGCTACGAGCAGTACTTC.

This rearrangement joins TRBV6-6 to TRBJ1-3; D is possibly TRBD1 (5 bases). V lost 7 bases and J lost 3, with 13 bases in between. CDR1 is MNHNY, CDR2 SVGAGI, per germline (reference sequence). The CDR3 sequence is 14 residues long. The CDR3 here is CASTRPRDGNTIYF. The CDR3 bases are TGTGCCAGCACTCGGCCCAGGGATGGAAACACCATATATTTT.

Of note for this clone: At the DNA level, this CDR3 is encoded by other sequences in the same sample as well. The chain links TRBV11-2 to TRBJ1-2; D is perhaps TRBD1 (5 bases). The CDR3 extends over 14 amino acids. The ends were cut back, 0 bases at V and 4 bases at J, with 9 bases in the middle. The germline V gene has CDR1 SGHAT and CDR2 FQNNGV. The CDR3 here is CASSLDRGSYGYTF. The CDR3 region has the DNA TGTGCCAGCAGCTTAGATAGGGGCTCCTATGGCTACACCTTC.

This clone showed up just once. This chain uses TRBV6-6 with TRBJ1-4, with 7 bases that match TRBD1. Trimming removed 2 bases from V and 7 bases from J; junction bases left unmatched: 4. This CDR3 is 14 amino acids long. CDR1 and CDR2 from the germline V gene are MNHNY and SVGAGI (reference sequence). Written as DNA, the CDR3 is TGTGCCAGCAGTTACACCACAGGGGTTGAAAAACTGTTTTTT. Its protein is CASSYTTGVEKLFF.

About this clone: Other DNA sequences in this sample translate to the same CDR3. CDR3 sequence: CASSPGQGEETQYF. The CDR3 DNA sequence: TGTGCCAGCAGCCCAGGACAGGGCGAAGAGACCCAGTACTTC. The chain is built from TRBV5-4 and TRBJ2-5; the match to TRBD1 covers 8 bases. CDR1 SGHNT and CDR2 YYREEE come from the germline V gene (reference sequence). The CDR3 covers 14 residues. Trimming cost V 4 bases and J 3 bases; bases outside gene matches: 5.

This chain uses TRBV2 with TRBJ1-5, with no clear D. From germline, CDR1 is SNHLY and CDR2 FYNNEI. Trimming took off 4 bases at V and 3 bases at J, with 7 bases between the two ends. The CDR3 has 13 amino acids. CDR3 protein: CASSVVDNQPQHF. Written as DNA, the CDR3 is TGTGCCAGCAGTGTGGTGGACAATCAGCCCCAGCATTTT.

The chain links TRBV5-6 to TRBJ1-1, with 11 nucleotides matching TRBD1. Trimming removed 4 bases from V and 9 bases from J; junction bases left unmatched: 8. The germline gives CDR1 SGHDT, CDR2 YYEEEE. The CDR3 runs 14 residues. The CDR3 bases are TGTGCCAGCAGCCCTGGACAGGGGGCCCCTCAAGCTTTCTTT. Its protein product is CASSPGQGAPQAFF.

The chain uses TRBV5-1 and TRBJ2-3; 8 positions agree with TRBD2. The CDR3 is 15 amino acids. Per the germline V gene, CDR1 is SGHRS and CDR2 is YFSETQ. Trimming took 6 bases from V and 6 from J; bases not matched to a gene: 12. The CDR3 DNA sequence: TGCGCCAGCAACGATGGCCTAGCGGGCCGGGATACGCAGTATTTT. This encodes CASNDGLAGRDTQYF.

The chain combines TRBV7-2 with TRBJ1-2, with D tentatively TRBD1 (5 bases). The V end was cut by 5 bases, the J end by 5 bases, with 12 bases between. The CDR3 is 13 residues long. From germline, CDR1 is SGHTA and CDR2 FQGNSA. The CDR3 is CASSPRDPYGYTF. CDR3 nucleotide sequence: TGTGCCAGCAGCCCCAGGGACCCATATGGCTACACCTTC.

CDR3 DNA: TGTGCCAGCAGATCCCCGACAGGGAACACTGGAAACACCATATATTTT. Amino acids: CASRSPTGNTGNTIYF. This rearrangement joins TRBV25-1 to TRBJ1-3; TRBD1 matches at 7 bases. This CDR3 spans 16 amino acids. J lost 2 bases, V lost 6 bases, and 10 bases had no gene match. Germline CDR1 reads MGHDK; CDR2 reads SYGVNS.

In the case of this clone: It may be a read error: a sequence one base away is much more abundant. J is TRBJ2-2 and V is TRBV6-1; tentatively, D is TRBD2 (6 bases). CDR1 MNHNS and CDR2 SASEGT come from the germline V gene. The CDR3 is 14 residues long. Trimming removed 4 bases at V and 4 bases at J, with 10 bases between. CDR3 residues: CASSVGGTTGELFF. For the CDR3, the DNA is TGTGCCAGCAGTGTAGGCGGGACCACCGGGGAGCTGTTTTTT.

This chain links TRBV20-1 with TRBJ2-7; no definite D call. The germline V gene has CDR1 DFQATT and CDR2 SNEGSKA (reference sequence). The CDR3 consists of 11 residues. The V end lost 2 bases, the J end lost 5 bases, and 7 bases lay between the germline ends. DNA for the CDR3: TGCAGTGCTAGAAAGGGCCACGAGCAGTACTTC. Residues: CSARKGHEQYF.

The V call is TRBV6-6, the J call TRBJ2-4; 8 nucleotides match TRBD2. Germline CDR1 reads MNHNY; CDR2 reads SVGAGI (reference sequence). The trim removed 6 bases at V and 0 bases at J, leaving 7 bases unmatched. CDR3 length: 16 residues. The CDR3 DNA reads TGTGCCAGCAGAACCGGGACTAGACTAGCCAAAAACATTCAGTACTTC. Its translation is CASRTGTRLAKNIQYF.

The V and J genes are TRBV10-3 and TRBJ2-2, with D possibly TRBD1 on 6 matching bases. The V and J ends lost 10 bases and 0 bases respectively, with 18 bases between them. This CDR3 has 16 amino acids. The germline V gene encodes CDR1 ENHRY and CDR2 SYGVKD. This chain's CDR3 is CATRIGTQANTGELFF. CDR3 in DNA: TGTGCCACACGTATCGGGACACAGGCGAACACCGGGGAGCTGTTTTTT.

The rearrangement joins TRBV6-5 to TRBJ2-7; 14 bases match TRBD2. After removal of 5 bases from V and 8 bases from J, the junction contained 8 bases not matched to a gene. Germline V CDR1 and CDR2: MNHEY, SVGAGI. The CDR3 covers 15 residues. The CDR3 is CASSASGTSGSKQYF. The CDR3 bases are TGTGCCAGCAGTGCGTCCGGGACTAGCGGGAGCAAGCAGTACTTC.